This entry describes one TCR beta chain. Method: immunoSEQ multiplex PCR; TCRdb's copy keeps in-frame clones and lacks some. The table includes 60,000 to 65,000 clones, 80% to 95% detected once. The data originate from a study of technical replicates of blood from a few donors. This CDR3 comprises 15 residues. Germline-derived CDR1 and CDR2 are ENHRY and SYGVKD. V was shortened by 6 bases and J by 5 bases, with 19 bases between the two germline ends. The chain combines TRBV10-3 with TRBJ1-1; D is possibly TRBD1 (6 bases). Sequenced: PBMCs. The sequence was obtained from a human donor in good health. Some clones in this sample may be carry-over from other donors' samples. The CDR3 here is CAISERGRGWTEAFF. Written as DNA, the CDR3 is TGTGCCATCAGCGAGAGGGGCAGGGGATGGACTGAAGCTTTCTTT.